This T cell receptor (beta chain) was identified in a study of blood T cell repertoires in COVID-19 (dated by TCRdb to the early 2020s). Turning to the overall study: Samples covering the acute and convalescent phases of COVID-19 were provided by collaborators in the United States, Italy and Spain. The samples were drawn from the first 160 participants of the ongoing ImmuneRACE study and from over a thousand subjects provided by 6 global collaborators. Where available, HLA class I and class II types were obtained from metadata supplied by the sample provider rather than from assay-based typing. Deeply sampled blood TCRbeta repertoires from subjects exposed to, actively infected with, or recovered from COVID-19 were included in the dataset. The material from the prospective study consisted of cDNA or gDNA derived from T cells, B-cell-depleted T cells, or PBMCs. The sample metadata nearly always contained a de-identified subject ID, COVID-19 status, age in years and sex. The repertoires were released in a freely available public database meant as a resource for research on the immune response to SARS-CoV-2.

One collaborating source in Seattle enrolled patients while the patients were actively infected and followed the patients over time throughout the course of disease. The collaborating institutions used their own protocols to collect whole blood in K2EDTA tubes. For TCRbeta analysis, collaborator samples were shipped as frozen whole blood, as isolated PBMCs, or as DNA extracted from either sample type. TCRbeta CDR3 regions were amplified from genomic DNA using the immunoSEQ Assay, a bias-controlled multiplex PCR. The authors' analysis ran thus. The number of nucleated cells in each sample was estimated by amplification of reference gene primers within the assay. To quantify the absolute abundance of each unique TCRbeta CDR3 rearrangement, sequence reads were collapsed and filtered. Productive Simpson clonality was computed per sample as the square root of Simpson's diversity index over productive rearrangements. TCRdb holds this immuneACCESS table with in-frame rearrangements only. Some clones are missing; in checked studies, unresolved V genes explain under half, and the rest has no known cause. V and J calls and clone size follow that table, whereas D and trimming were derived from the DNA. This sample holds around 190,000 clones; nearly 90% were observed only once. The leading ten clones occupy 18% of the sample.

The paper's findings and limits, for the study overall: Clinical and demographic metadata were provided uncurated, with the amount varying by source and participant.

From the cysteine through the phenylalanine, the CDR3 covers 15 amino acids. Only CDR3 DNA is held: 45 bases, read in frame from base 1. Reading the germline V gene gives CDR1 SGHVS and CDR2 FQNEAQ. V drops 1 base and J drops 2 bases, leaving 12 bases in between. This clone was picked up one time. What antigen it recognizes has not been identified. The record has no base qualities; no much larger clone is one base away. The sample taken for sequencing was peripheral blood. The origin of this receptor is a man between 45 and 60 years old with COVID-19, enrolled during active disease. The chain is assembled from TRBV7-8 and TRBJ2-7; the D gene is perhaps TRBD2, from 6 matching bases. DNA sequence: TGTGCCAGCAGCTTAGTGGGCGGGATAACCTACGAGCAGTACTTC. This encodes CASSLVGGITYEQYF. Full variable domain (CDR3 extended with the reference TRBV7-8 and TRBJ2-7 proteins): GAGVSQSPRYKVAKRGQDVALRCDPISGHVSLFWYQQALGQGPEFLTYFQNEAQLDKSGLPSDRFFAERPEGSVSTLKIQRTQQEDSAVYLCASSLVGGITYEQYFGPGTRLTVT.